The clone carrying this T cell receptor beta chain was recorded a few times. Its antigen remains unidentified. The sample belongs to a study of cytomegalovirus exposure and HLA in healthy donors. General observations from the study: The authors later found most CMV-associated TCR beta chains appeared HLA-restricted.

CDR3 length: 16 amino acids. CDR1 is SNHLY and CDR2 is FYNNEI in the germline V gene. The junction had 10 bases not matched to a gene; V was cut back by 0 bases and J by 11 bases. The study ran its PCR with 60 Vbeta and 13 Jbeta primers. This table comes from immunoSEQ multiplex PCR, and its TCRdb copy is limited to in-frame clones, with some not included. The sample gives roughly 130,000 clones, approximately 70% of which show up once; 2.6% is in the top ten. Among the donors, all were healthy bone marrow donors. Sequenced sample: PBMCs. This chain joins TRBV2 and TRBJ1-4; 9 bases are shared with TRBD1. The receptor comes from a woman in her sixties in good health and CMV-seropositive. CDR3 DNA: TGTGCCAGCAGTGAAGCGCTTGGGACAGGGAGGGGGAAACTGTTTTTT. This encodes CASSEALGTGRGKLFF.